Below are 14 T cell receptor beta chains sequenced from a single sample in a study of T cells in Graves' hyperthyroidism and ophthalmopathy. RNA transcripts served as the template for amplifying TCR beta CDR3 regions. First-round RT-PCR with HTBI primers amplified the TCR CDR3 region. TCRdb fed the multiplex PCR reads into MiXCR, producing one record per CDR3 protein. The table includes about 640,000 distinct CDR3 sequences, roughly 15% detected once. What was sequenced was blood. The source of these receptors is a woman between 50 and 59 years old with Graves' ophthalmopathy.

This clonotype was observed a few times. This chain uses TRBV6-1 with TRBJ2-3; D remains unclear. V lost 3 bases to trimming and J lost 5 bases, with 12 bases between them. CDR3 size: 14 residues. CDR1 MNHNS and CDR2 SASEGT come from the germline V gene. The CDR3 DNA reads as TGTGCCAGCAGTGAGGTGGGCGGACGAGATACGCAGTATTTT. Translating it yields CASSEVGGRDTQYF.

The table lists this clonotype with a few counts. In DNA, the CDR3 is TGTGCCAGCTCACCCCCCCAGGGTCAAAATTTGCGTACTGAAGCTTTCTTT. This translates into CASSPPQGQNLRTEAFF. This chain links TRBV18 with TRBJ1-1, with D possibly matching TRBD1 (5 bases). CDR3 length: 17 amino acids. V lost 3 bases and J 5 bases, leaving 22 bases between the germline ends. From germline, CDR1 is KGHSH and CDR2 LQKENI.

This clonotype was recorded at least ten times. V usage is TRBV20-1 and J usage is TRBJ2-5; D is perhaps TRBD2 (5 bases). The CDR3 spans 15 residues. CDR1 is DFQATT and CDR2 is SNEGSKA in the germline V gene (reference sequence). Trimming took off 6 bases at V and 1 base at J, with 18 bases between the two ends. CDR3 nucleotides: TGCAGTGCAACCCCCGTCGAGCGGACCCAAGAGACCCAGTACTTC. Translating gives CSATPVERTQETQYF.

This clonotype was seen more than once but under ten times. This chain links TRBV6-1 with TRBJ2-7; no definite D call. In germline, CDR1 is MNHNS, CDR2 SASEGT. V gave up 5 bases and J gave up 3 bases, with 8 bases separating them. The CDR3 is 12 residues long. The CDR3 DNA reads as TGTGCCAGCAGTCAAACTTACTACGAGCAGTACTTC. Its protein product is CASSQTYYEQYF.

This clonotype was counted ten times or more. The rearrangement uses TRBV12-3 or TRBV12-4 and TRBJ2-2, with D uncertain. This CDR3 is 14 amino acids long. Trimming took off 3 bases at V and 0 bases at J, with 5 bases between the two ends. The CDR3 is CASSFLTNTGELFF. CDR3 DNA sequence: TGTGCCAGCAGTTTCTTAACGAACACCGGGGAGCTGTTTTTT.

In its sample, this clonotype was seen a few times. This chain uses TRBV4-3 with TRBJ2-7; D unresolved. The length of the CDR3 is 15 residues. Trimming took off 0 bases at V and 3 bases at J, with 12 bases between the two ends. Germline values: CDR1 LGHNA, CDR2 YSLEER. This CDR3 is CASSQDGLGIYEQYF. CDR3 DNA: TGCGCCAGCAGCCAAGATGGATTGGGTATCTACGAGCAGTACTTC.

The chain is built from TRBV3-1 and TRBJ2-7, with 12 bases matching TRBD2. CDR1 and CDR2 from the germline V gene are LGHDT and YNNKEL (reference sequence). CDR3 length equals 21 residues. V lost 1 base and J lost 4; bases outside the gene matches: 20. The CDR3, as DNA: TGTGCCAGCAGCCAAGTTTATGAGGGGAGACTAGCGGGAGATTCGATTTACGAGCAGTACTTC. This translates into CASSQVYEGRLAGDSIYEQYF.

Notes on this clonotype: A read error is possible here, since a much larger clone lies one base away. The chain recombines TRBV5-1 with TRBJ2-7; TRBD2 agrees at 13 bases. V shed 4 bases, J shed 1 base, and the junction held 8 bases outside the gene matches. Germline CDR1 reads SGHRS; CDR2 reads YFSETQ. The CDR3 has 17 amino acids. In DNA form, the CDR3 reads TGCGCCAGCAGCGTGCGGACTAGCGGGAGCTTTTCCTACGAGCAGTACTTC. It specifies CASSVRTSGSFSYEQYF.

V is TRBV7-9 and J is TRBJ2-5, with D hard to call. Germline-derived CDR1 and CDR2 are SEHNR and FQNEAQ (reference sequence). Trimming cost V 0 bases and J 2 bases, with 7 bases left between them. The CDR3 runs to 14 residues. For the CDR3, the DNA is TGTGCCAGCAGCTTAGCGAAGGGTCAAGAGACCCAGTACTTC. Translating it yields CASSLAKGQETQYF.

In this sample, this clonotype turned up many times. The J gene is TRBJ1-1, the V gene TRBV7-8; possible D gene TRBD1, 6 bases. The CDR3 spans 15 residues. Between the trimmed V and J ends, which lost 5 bases and 1 base, there was a span of 14 bases. Germline V lookup: CDR1 SGHVS, CDR2 FQNEAQ. In nucleotides, the CDR3 is TGTGCCAGCAGCGCTCCCGGACAGTCGAACACTGAAGCTTTCTTT. Translation gives CASSAPGQSNTEAFF.

In its sample, this clonotype was seen many times. V gene TRBV19 combines with J gene TRBJ2-5; 7 nucleotides align to TRBD2. With 7 bases clipped from V and 1 base from J, the junction kept 12 bases outside the gene matches. This CDR3 spans 16 amino acids. The germline V gene encodes CDR1 LNHDA and CDR2 SQIVND (reference sequence). In nucleotides, the CDR3 is TGTGCCAGTACCCCCAGGGCTAGCGGATTCCAAGAGACCCAGTACTTC. This sequence encodes CASTPRASGFQETQYF.

This chain links TRBV5-8 with TRBJ2-3, with TRBD1 as a possible D gene (6 bases). V was cut by 3 bases and J by 3 bases, with 29 bases left in between. Germline V lookup: CDR1 SGHTS, CDR2 YDEGEE. This CDR3 is 20 amino acids long. The DNA for the CDR3 is TGTGCCAGCAGCTCCCAGGACAGCCCCGATCCCGTCTCGGGTACAGATACGCAGTATTTT. Its translation: CASSSQDSPDPVSGTDTQYF.

On this clonotype itself: This may come from a read error, since a much larger clone is one base off. This rearrangement joins TRBV7-6 to TRBJ1-6; weak D call: TRBD1 (6 bases). The CDR3 extends over 16 amino acids. Germline loops: CDR1 SGHVS, CDR2 FNYEAQ. Trimming stripped 5 bases from V and 1 base from J, with 12 bases between. The CDR3 loop is CASSAQQGSYNSPLHF. The CDR3 bases are TGTGCCAGCAGCGCTCAACAGGGATCCTATAATTCACCCCTCCACTTT.

This clonotype showed up many times. The V gene is TRBV28, the J gene TRBJ2-3; 7 bases fit TRBD2. This CDR3 has 15 amino acids. Germline CDR1 MDHEN, CDR2 SYDVKM. The V segment lost 6 bases and the J segment 3 bases; nucleotides outside the gene matches: 9. CDR3 sequence reads: CASRPPTSITDTQYF. CDR3 DNA: TGTGCCAGCAGACCCCCGACTAGCATTACAGATACGCAGTATTTT.